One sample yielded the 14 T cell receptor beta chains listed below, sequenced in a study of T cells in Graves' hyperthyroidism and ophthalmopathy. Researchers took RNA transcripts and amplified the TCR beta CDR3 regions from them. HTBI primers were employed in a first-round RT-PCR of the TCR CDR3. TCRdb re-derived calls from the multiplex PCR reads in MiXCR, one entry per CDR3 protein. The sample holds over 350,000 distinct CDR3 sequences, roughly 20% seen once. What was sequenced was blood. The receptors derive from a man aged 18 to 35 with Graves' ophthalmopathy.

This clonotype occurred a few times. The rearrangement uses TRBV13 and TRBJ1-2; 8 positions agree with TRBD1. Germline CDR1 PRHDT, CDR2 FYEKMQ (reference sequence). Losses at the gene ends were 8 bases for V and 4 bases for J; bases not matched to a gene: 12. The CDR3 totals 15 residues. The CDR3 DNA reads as TGTGCCAGCTCGGTGACAGGGGCATTCTTCTATGGCTACACCTTC. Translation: CASSVTGAFFYGYTF.

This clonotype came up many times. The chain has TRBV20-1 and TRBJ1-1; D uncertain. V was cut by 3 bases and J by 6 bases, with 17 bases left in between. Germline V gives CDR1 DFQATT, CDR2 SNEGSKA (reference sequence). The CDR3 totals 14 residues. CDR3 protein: CSAREYSGPPEAFF. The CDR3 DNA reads TGCAGTGCTAGGGAGTACTCCGGTCCTCCTGAAGCTTTCTTT.

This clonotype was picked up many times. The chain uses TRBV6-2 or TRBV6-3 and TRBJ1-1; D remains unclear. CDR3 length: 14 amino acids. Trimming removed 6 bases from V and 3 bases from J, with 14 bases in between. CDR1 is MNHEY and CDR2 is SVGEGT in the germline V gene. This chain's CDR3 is CASRLSQGDTEAFF. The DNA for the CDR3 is TGTGCCAGCAGACTCTCTCAAGGTGACACTGAAGCTTTCTTT.

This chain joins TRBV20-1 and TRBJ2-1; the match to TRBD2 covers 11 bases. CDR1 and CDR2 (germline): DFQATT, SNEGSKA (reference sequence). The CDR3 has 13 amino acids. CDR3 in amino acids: CRTGTSGWNEQFF. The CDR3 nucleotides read TGCAGGACCGGGACTAGCGGATGGAATGAGCAGTTCTTC.

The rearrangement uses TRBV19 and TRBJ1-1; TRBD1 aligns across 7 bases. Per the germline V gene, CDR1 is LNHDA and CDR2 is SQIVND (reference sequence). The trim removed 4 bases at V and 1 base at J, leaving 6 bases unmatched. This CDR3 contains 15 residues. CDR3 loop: CASSKGALKNTEAFF. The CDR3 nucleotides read TGTGCCAGTAGTAAGGGGGCCTTGAAGAACACTGAAGCTTTCTTT. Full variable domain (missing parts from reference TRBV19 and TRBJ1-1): DGGITQSPKYLFRKEGQNVTLSCEQNLNHDAMYWYRQDPGQGLRLIYYSQIVNDFQKGDIAEGYSVSREKKESFPLTVTSAQKNPTAFYLCASSKGALKNTEAFFGQGTRLTVV.

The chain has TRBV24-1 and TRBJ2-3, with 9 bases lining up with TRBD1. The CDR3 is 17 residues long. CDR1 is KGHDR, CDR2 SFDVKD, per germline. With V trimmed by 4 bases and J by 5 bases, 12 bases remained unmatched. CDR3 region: CATSEGFGTGIGDTQYF. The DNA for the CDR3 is TGTGCCACCAGTGAGGGCTTCGGGACAGGGATAGGAGATACGCAGTATTTT.

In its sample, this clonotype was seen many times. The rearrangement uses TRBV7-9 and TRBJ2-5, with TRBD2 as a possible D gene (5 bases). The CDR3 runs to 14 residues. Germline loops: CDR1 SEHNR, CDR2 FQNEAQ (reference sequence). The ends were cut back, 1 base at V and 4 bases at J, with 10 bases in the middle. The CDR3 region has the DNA TGTGCCAGCAGCTTAGATGAGCGGAGAGAGACCCAGTACTTC. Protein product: CASSLDERRETQYF.

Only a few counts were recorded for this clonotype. The CDR3 DNA reads TGTGCCAGTAGTATTTTGGGACAGGGGAACACTGAAGCTTTCTTT. Translating it yields CASSILGQGNTEAFF. This chain joins TRBV19 and TRBJ1-1, with 9 bases fitting TRBD1. Germline trimming cut 3 bases from V and 1 base from J; bases unmatched to any gene: 3. CDR3 length equals 15 residues. Germline CDR1 LNHDA, CDR2 SQIVND (reference sequence).

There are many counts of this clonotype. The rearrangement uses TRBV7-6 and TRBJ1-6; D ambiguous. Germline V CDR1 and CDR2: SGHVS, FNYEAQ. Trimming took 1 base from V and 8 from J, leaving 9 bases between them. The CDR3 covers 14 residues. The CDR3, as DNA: TGTGCCAGCAGCTTAGACGCTATGTATTCACCCCTCCACTTT. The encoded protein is CASSLDAMYSPLHF.

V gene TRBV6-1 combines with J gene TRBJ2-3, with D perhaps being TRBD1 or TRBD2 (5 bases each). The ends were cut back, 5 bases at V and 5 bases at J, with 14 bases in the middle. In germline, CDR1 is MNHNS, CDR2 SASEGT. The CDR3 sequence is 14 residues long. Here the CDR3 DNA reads TGTGCCAGCAGTCCGGGACGCGGGCGAGATACGCAGTATTTT. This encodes CASSPGRGRDTQYF.

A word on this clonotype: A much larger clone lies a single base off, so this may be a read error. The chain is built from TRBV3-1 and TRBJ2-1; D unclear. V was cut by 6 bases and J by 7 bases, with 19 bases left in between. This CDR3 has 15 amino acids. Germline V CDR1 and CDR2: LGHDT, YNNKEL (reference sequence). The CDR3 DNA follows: TGTGCCAGCAGTGAAACTATCCACAGCCAGAATGAGCAGTTCTTC. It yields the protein CASSETIHSQNEQFF.

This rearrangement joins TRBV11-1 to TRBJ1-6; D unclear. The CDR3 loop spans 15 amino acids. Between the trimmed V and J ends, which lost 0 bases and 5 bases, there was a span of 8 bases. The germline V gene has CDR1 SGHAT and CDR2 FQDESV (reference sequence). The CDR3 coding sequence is TGTGCCAGCAGCTTAGCTTCCGGGGATAATTCACCCCTCCACTTT. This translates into CASSLASGDNSPLHF.

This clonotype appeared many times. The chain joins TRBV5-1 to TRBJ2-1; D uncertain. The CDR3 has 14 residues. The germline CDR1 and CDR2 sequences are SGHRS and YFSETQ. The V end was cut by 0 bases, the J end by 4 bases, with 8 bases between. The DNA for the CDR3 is TGCGCCAGCAGCTTGGTGGACGGATACAATGAGCAGTTCTTC. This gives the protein CASSLVDGYNEQFF.

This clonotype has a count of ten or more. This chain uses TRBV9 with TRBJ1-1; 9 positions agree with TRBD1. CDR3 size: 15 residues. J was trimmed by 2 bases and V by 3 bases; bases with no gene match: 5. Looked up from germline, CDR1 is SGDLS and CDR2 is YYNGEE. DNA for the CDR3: TGTGCCAGCAGCGATCCGGGACAGGGTAACACTGAAGCTTTCTTT. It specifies CASSDPGQGNTEAFF.